A single sample is the source of the 28 T cell receptor beta chains below, sequenced in a study of cytomegalovirus exposure and HLA in healthy donors. PCR used 60 Vbeta primers and 13 Jbeta primers. TCRdb's copy holds only in-frame clones and misses some; the assay was immunoSEQ multiplex PCR. The profile shows some 200,000 clones, more than 65% of them singletons. The material sequenced was PBMCs. These TCRs come from a female donor in good health and CMV-seronegative.

This chain joins TRBV5-1 and TRBJ2-2, with TRBD2 matching 11 bases. V was pared by 2 bases and J by 5 bases, with 8 bases of the junction left unmatched. The length of the CDR3 is 17 residues. Germline V gene sequence: CDR1 SGHRS, CDR2 YFSETQ. The CDR3 here is CASSFQTSGGTTGELFF. CDR3 nucleotide sequence: TGCGCCAGCAGCTTTCAAACTAGCGGGGGAACAACCGGGGAGCTGTTTTTT.

The chain employs TRBV15 and TRBJ2-5; D gene unclear. V was clipped by 0 bases and J by 5 bases, with 13 bases between them. The CDR3 runs to 15 residues. From germline, CDR1 is LNHNV and CDR2 YYDKDF (reference sequence). The CDR3 spells CATSRDISGWETQYF. The CDR3 DNA reads TGTGCCACCAGCAGAGATATTTCGGGTTGGGAGACCCAGTACTTC.

This clone appeared once. This chain uses TRBV29-1 with TRBJ1-2; 9 bases fit TRBD1. This CDR3 has 13 amino acids. The trim removed 4 bases at V and 3 bases at J, leaving 3 bases unmatched. Germline lookup yields CDR1 SQVTM and CDR2 ANQGSEA. In DNA form, the CDR3 reads TGCAGCGTTGCCGGGACAGGGTACTATGGCTACACCTTC. This encodes CSVAGTGYYGYTF.

J is TRBJ2-3 and V is TRBV2; 13 positions agree with TRBD2. This CDR3 comprises 16 residues. V shed 6 bases, J shed 6 bases, and the junction held 9 bases outside the gene matches. Germline CDR1 reads SNHLY; CDR2 reads FYNNEI. Written as DNA, the CDR3 is TGTGCCAGCAGCGCCGGACTAGCGGGGGACTTTGATACGCAGTATTTT. This translates into CASSAGLAGDFDTQYF.

A single count supports this clone. The chain links TRBV7-9 to TRBJ1-5; 8 bases map to TRBD1. The germline V gene encodes CDR1 SEHNR and CDR2 FQNEAQ (reference sequence). V trimming: 1 base; J trimming: 5 bases; junction bases outside the gene matches: 1. The CDR3 has 14 amino acids. CDR3 in DNA: TGTGCCAGCAGCTTAGGACAGGGGCATCAGCCCCAGCATTTT. Its translation: CASSLGQGHQPQHF.

The V call is TRBV11-2, the J call TRBJ1-1; D call uncertain. The CDR3 contains 13 residues. V was trimmed by 1 base and J by 7 bases, leaving 10 bases between them. Looked up from germline, CDR1 is SGHAT and CDR2 is FQNNGV. CDR3 nucleotide sequence: TGTGCCAGCAGCTTAGTGGCCCCCCGTGAAGCTTTCTTT. Amino acids: CASSLVAPREAFF. Together with reference TRBV11-2 and TRBJ1-1, the CDR3 gives the full variable domain: EAGVAQSPRYKIIEKRQSVAFWCNPISGHATLYWYQQILGQGPKLLIQFQNNGVVDDSQLPKDRFSAERLKGVDSTLKIQPAKLEDSAVYLCASSLVAPREAFFGQGTRLTVV.

The rearrangement uses TRBV7-3 and TRBJ1-1; D is uncertain. The ends were cut back, 5 bases at V and 2 bases at J, with 9 bases in the middle. The CDR3 is 13 amino acids. Germline V lookup: CDR1 SGHTA, CDR2 FQGTGA. In nucleotides, the CDR3 is TGTGCCAGCAGCCGTGACTTAAACACTGAAGCTTTCTTT. It codes for CASSRDLNTEAFF. Variable domain in full (rest from reference TRBV7-3 and TRBJ1-1): GAGVSQTPSNKVTEKGKYVELRCDPISGHTALYWYRQSLGQGPEFLIYFQGTGAADDSGLPNDRFFAVRPEGSVSTLKIQRTERGDSAVYLCASSRDLNTEAFFGQGTRLTVV.

The chain's CDR3 is CAISDGSNQPQHF. The CDR3 DNA sequence: TGTGCCATCAGTGACGGTAGCAATCAGCCCCAGCATTTT. This chain joins TRBV10-3 and TRBJ1-5, with D unclear. Trimming removed 3 bases at V and 0 bases at J, with 3 bases between. The length of the CDR3 is 13 residues. Germline V gene lookup returns CDR1 ENHRY and CDR2 SYGVKD.

This clone has a handful of counts. CDR3 coding DNA: TGCGCCAGCAGCCAGTCAGGGACTAGCGGGAGTGGGGTCTCGTTCTTC. It encodes CASSQSGTSGSGVSFF. The chain carries TRBV4-3 and TRBJ2-1, with 14 positions matching TRBD2. Per germline, CDR1 LGHNA and CDR2 YSLEER. V was clipped by 3 bases and J by 15 bases; unmatched bases: 13. The CDR3 extends over 16 amino acids.

This chain joins TRBV9 and TRBJ2-3, with D possibly TRBD1 on 5 matching bases. The V and J ends lost 4 bases and 3 bases respectively, with 15 bases between them. The CDR3 loop spans 15 amino acids. Germline-derived CDR1 and CDR2 are SGDLS and YYNGEE. The CDR3 is CASSPWPRATDTQYF. CDR3 nucleotides: TGTGCCAGCAGCCCCTGGCCCAGGGCTACAGATACGCAGTATTTT.

The chain has TRBV28 and TRBJ2-1, with D uncertain. With 5 bases removed from V and 6 bases from J, the gap between germline ends came to 11 bases. CDR3 length: 13 residues. The V gene's germline CDR1 is MDHEN and CDR2 SYDVKM. CDR3: CASSPYFGNEQFF. As DNA, the CDR3 is TGTGCCAGCAGTCCGTATTTCGGCAATGAGCAGTTCTTC.

This chain uses TRBV2 with TRBJ2-1; 10 nucleotides align to TRBD2. CDR1 is SNHLY and CDR2 is FYNNEI in the germline V gene. This CDR3 is built from 19 residues. V shed 4 bases, J shed 4 bases, and the junction held 16 bases outside the gene matches. The CDR3 sequence: CASSARGLPGTSDYNEQFF. CDR3 DNA: TGTGCCAGCAGTGCGCGGGGGTTACCCGGGACTAGCGATTACAATGAGCAGTTCTTC.

The chain is built from TRBV7-9 and TRBJ1-1; D unresolved. This CDR3 has 14 amino acids. From germline, CDR1 is SEHNR and CDR2 FQNEAQ (reference sequence). Trimming shortened V by 5 bases and J by 0 bases, and 10 bases separated the two germline ends. The CDR3 nucleotides are TGTGCCAGCAGCCCAAATCATCTGAACACTGAAGCTTTCTTT. Translation gives CASSPNHLNTEAFF.

The chain joins TRBV27 to TRBJ1-2, with D possibly TRBD1 on 6 matching bases. Germline V gene data show CDR1 as MNHEY and CDR2 as SMNVEV (reference sequence). V dropped 4 bases and J dropped 7 bases, with 10 bases sitting between them. This CDR3 has 12 amino acids. CDR3 loop: CASSSPTGGYTF. Here the CDR3 DNA reads TGTGCCAGCAGTTCCCCGACAGGTGGCTACACCTTC.

In its sample, this clone was seen a few times. This sequence joins TRBV28 and TRBJ2-1, with D possibly matching TRBD2 (5 bases). From germline, CDR1 is MDHEN and CDR2 SYDVKM. This CDR3 contains 20 residues. Trimming pared 1 base from V and 3 bases from J, leaving 25 bases between. In DNA, the CDR3 is TGTGCCAGCAGTTTATTAGGCGCATATGGAGCGGAAAGAGGCTACAATGAGCAGTTCTTC. Translating it yields CASSLLGAYGAERGYNEQFF.

The chain is built from TRBV21-1 and TRBJ2-3; the D call TRBD2 from the table was never checked on the DNA. TRBV21-1 is tagged as a pseudogene. The CDR3 is 16 residues long. DNA of the CDR3: TGTGCCAGCAGCAAAGGACTAGCGGGGGGGGCCGATACGCAGTATTTT. Translation gives CASSKGLAGGADTQYF.

As to this clone: Relative to the germline gene, one junction end is altered; a read error may explain this. The chain links TRBV7-9 to TRBJ2-1; possible D gene TRBD2, 6 bases. CDR3 length: 14 residues. Germline V gene sequence: CDR1 SEHNR, CDR2 FQNEAQ (reference sequence). CDR3 nucleotides: TGTTCCAGCAGCCCCCGATTCGCGGGGAATGAGCAGTTCTTC. The encoded protein is CSSSPRFAGNEQFF.

This clone was detected only a few times. The chain carries TRBV28 and TRBJ1-2; 7 bases agree with TRBD1. After removal of 10 bases from V and 2 bases from J, the junction contained 7 bases not matched to a gene. The CDR3 loop spans 13 amino acids. The V gene's germline CDR1 is MDHEN and CDR2 SYDVKM. Here the CDR3 DNA reads TGTGCCATTAAAACAGGGGACAACTATGGCTACACCTTC. This encodes CAIKTGDNYGYTF.

The chain carries TRBV5-4 and TRBJ2-1, with 16 bases fitting TRBD2. Germline lookup yields CDR1 SGHNT and CDR2 YYREEE (reference sequence). V was pared by 3 bases and J by 9 bases, with 6 bases of the junction left unmatched. The CDR3 is made up of 16 amino acids. The chain's CDR3 is CASSWGLAGGPGEQFF. CDR3 DNA sequence: TGTGCCAGCAGCTGGGGACTAGCGGGGGGGCCGGGTGAGCAGTTCTTC.

This clone appeared once. This chain uses TRBV5-1 with TRBJ2-7; TRBD1 agrees at 8 bases. The CDR3 extends over 12 amino acids. From germline, CDR1 is SGHRS and CDR2 YFSETQ. The ends lost 5 bases at V and 4 bases at J; junction bases unmatched: 2. CDR3 residues: CASRDREYEQYF. As DNA, the CDR3 is TGCGCCAGCAGGGACAGGGAATACGAGCAGTACTTC.

The V gene is TRBV2, the J gene TRBJ1-6, with TRBD1 matching over 9 bases. Germline lookup yields CDR1 SNHLY and CDR2 FYNNEI. This CDR3 has 12 amino acids. The CDR3 is CASGTGNSPLHF. The DNA of the CDR3 is TGTGCTTCCGGGACAGGGAATTCACCCCTCCACTTT.

V is TRBV2 and J is TRBJ2-2; 8 bases align to TRBD1. The CDR3 loop spans 13 amino acids. Germline CDR1 is SNHLY and CDR2 is FYNNEI. The J segment lost 6 bases and the V segment lost 8 bases, leaving 5 bases of the junction unmatched. CDR3: CASGQGPAGELFF. DNA of the CDR3: TGTGCCAGCGGACAGGGTCCGGCCGGGGAGCTGTTTTTT. The complete variable domain, with remaining parts taken from reference TRBV2 and TRBJ2-2, reads EPEVTQTPSHQVTQMGQEVILRCVPISNHLYFYWYRQILGQKVEFLVSFYNNEISEKSEIFDDQFSVERPDGSNFTLKIRSTKLEDSAMYFCASGQGPAGELFFGEGSRLTVL.

This chain uses TRBV7-9 with TRBJ1-1; the D gene is possibly TRBD1 (5 bases). Germline assignment: CDR1 SEHNR and CDR2 FQNEAQ (reference sequence). V lost 1 base to trimming and J lost 7 bases, with 7 bases between them. This CDR3 is 12 amino acids long. The CDR3 reads CASSLEGNEAFF. CDR3 DNA: TGTGCCAGCAGCTTAGAGGGGAATGAAGCTTTCTTT.

This sequence joins TRBV18 and TRBJ2-7; the match to TRBD1 covers 7 bases. The CDR3 runs 13 residues. Per the germline V gene, CDR1 is KGHSH and CDR2 is LQKENI. With 5 bases clipped from V and 6 bases from J, the junction kept 7 bases outside the gene matches. The CDR3 here is CASSFRGGSEQYF. The CDR3 DNA follows: TGTGCCAGCTCATTTCGAGGGGGCAGCGAGCAGTACTTC.

In its sample, this clone was seen once. V is TRBV30 and J is TRBJ2-2; 10 nucleotides align to TRBD2. Germline CDR1 GTSNPN, CDR2 SVGIG (reference sequence). V dropped 3 bases and J dropped 4; count of bases not matched to a gene: 2. CDR3 length: 14 amino acids. The CDR3 protein is CAWSLAGATGELFF. CDR3 coding DNA: TGTGCCTGGAGCCTAGCGGGGGCCACCGGGGAGCTGTTTTTT.

V gene TRBV2 combines with J gene TRBJ2-7; D call uncertain. CDR1 and CDR2 from the germline V gene are SNHLY and FYNNEI. The V and J ends lost 3 bases and 5 bases respectively, with 11 bases between them. The CDR3 has 13 residues. The CDR3 here is CASSDLRGNEQYF. CDR3 in DNA: TGTGCCAGCAGTGATCTTAGAGGAAACGAGCAGTACTTC.

The CDR3 bases are TGTGCCAGCAGCTTAGACGGGCTAGCCCTAAATTCACCCCTCCACTTT. Amino acids: CASSLDGLALNSPLHF. The chain carries TRBV11-2 and TRBJ1-6; the D is unclear. The CDR3 runs to 16 residues. The germline CDR1 and CDR2 sequences are SGHAT and FQNNGV. Trimming took off 0 bases at V and 7 bases at J, with 13 bases between the two ends.

V and J are TRBV5-1 and TRBJ1-5; D remains ambiguous. CDR1 is SGHRS and CDR2 is YFSETQ in the germline V gene. This CDR3 is 15 amino acids long. V shed 0 bases and J shed 0 bases, with 7 bases lying between them. CDR3 sequence (DNA): TGCGCCAGCAGCTTGGACGCGGATAGCAATCAGCCCCAGCATTTT. Residues: CASSLDADSNQPQHF.